What follows are 21 T cell receptor beta chains derived from one specimen sequenced in a study of T cells in Graves' hyperthyroidism and ophthalmopathy. The investigators amplified TCR beta CDR3 regions from RNA transcripts. Primed by the HTBI set, a first-round RT-PCR was run on the TCR CDR3. TCRdb reanalysed the multiplex PCR reads using MiXCR and keeps one entry per CDR3 protein. This sample has more than 350,000 distinct CDR3 sequences, with about 14% found just once. Material: blood. The origin of the receptors is a woman aged 30 to 39 with Graves' ophthalmopathy.

This clonotype was seen at least ten times. The chain is built from TRBV7-3 and TRBJ2-1; 7 bases align to TRBD2. CDR1 is SGHTA, CDR2 FQGTGA, per germline. The ends lost 3 bases at V and 1 base at J; junction bases unmatched: 9. This CDR3 spans 17 amino acids. CDR3 nucleotides: TGTGCCAGCAGCTTGAATGGCGGGGGTATGTCCTACAATGAGCAGTTCTTC. Protein sequence: CASSLNGGGMSYNEQFF.

The V gene is TRBV7-9, the J gene TRBJ2-5; D possibly corresponds to TRBD2 (5 bases). V was trimmed by 4 bases and J by 6 bases, leaving 12 bases between them. The CDR3 has 13 residues. Germline assignment: CDR1 SEHNR and CDR2 FQNEAQ (reference sequence). The CDR3 loop reads CASSSPRGKTQYF. In DNA form, the CDR3 reads TGTGCCAGCAGCTCCCCCCGGGGAAAGACCCAGTACTTC.

This clonotype was picked up many times. This chain links TRBV3-1 with TRBJ1-1; the D gene is possibly TRBD1 (5 bases). V lost 10 bases and J 3 bases, leaving 15 bases between the germline ends. The length of the CDR3 is 13 residues. From germline, CDR1 is LGHDT and CDR2 YNNKEL (reference sequence). The CDR3 sequence: CATLGHGDTEAFF. CDR3 in DNA: TGTGCCACCTTGGGGCATGGGGACACTGAAGCTTTCTTT.

This chain links TRBV20-1 with TRBJ1-2; 7 nucleotides align to TRBD1. Losses at the gene ends were 0 bases for V and 5 bases for J; bases not matched to a gene: 12. The CDR3 covers 16 residues. Per germline, CDR1 DFQATT and CDR2 SNEGSKA (reference sequence). The CDR3 DNA is TGCAGTGCTAGAGAAGACAGGGATAGGTGGACTTATGGCTACACCTTC. Protein product: CSAREDRDRWTYGYTF.

This clonotype was detected only a few times. This chain uses TRBV4-2 with TRBJ2-7; possible D gene TRBD2, 5 bases. Germline assignment: CDR1 LGHNA and CDR2 YNFKEQ. The CDR3 covers 11 residues. Trimming stripped 8 bases from V and 4 bases from J, with 9 bases between. CDR3 nucleotides: TGTGCCAGCCAAGGAGGTTACGAGCAGTACTTC. Translation gives CASQGGYEQYF.

This clonotype was observed many times. The chain joins TRBV5-6 to TRBJ2-1, with D perhaps matching TRBD1 (5 bases). V gave up 1 base and J gave up 7 bases, with 9 bases separating them. The CDR3 runs 13 residues. From germline, CDR1 is SGHDT and CDR2 YYEEEE. The chain's CDR3 is CASSLPGRNEQFF. CDR3 in DNA: TGTGCCAGCAGCTTGCCAGGGCGGAATGAGCAGTTCTTC.

The rearrangement uses TRBV28 and TRBJ2-3; 10 positions agree with TRBD2. CDR1 and CDR2 (germline): MDHEN, SYDVKM. This CDR3 is built from 17 residues. V shed 5 bases and J 1 base; nucleotides not matched to a gene: 9. The CDR3 region is CASSASPSGGRTDTQYF. The DNA of the CDR3 is TGTGCCAGCAGTGCCTCTCCTAGCGGGGGACGCACAGATACGCAGTATTTT.

This clonotype occurred many times. The gene calls are TRBV6-6 and TRBJ2-1, with D maybe TRBD2 (6 bases). The CDR3 extends over 16 amino acids. The germline V gene has CDR1 MNHNY and CDR2 SVGAGI (reference sequence). The germline V and J ends were trimmed by 0 bases and 0 bases, with 9 bases remaining between them. CDR3 sequence (DNA): TGTGCCAGCAGTTACTCTCGGGGGAGCTCCTACAATGAGCAGTTCTTC. It translates to CASSYSRGSSYNEQFF.

This clonotype was observed many times. V and J are TRBV28 and TRBJ1-6; the D is unclear. CDR1 is MDHEN, CDR2 SYDVKM, per germline. The CDR3 length is 15 residues. The germline V and J ends were trimmed by 5 bases and 7 bases, with 15 bases remaining between them. The CDR3 coding sequence is TGTGCCAGCAGTCCCCCCCGGAGCCAAAATTCACCCCTCCACTTT. It is translated as CASSPPRSQNSPLHF. The whole variable domain, remainder taken from reference TRBV28 and TRBJ1-6, is DVKVTQSSRYLVKRTGEKVFLECVQDMDHENMFWYRQDPGLGLRLIYFSYDVKMKEKGDIPEGYSVSREKKERFSLILESASTNQTSMYLCASSPPRSQNSPLHFGNGTRLTVT.

A word on this clonotype: A much larger clone differs by one base, so this may be a read error. This chain uses TRBV7-9 with TRBJ2-3; D may be TRBD2 (6 bases). The CDR3 covers 15 residues. Germline V gene lookup returns CDR1 SEHNR and CDR2 FQNEAQ (reference sequence). Trimming shortened V by 1 base and J by 4 bases, and 12 bases separated the two germline ends. This CDR3 is CASSLGGEEADTQYF. CDR3 DNA: TGTGCCAGCAGCTTAGGCGGGGAGGAGGCAGATACGCAGTATTTT. Full variable domain (outside the CDR3, taken from reference TRBV7-9 and TRBJ2-3): DTGVSQNPRHKITKRGQNVTFRCDPISEHNRLYWYRQTLGQGPEFLTYFQNEAQLEKSRLLSDRFSAERPKGSFSTLEIQRTEQGDSAMYLCASSLGGEEADTQYFGPGTRLTVL.

This clonotype was detected ten times or more. The J gene is TRBJ2-1, the V gene TRBV5-5; 9 nucleotides match TRBD2. J lost 4 bases, V lost 0 bases, and 5 bases had no gene match. CDR3 length: 16 amino acids. Germline V gene lookup returns CDR1 SGHKS and CDR2 YYEKEE (reference sequence). The CDR3 sequence: CASSLAGRGGYNEQFF. As DNA, the CDR3 is TGTGCCAGCAGCTTGGCCGGGCGGGGGGGATACAATGAGCAGTTCTTC.

This clonotype has just a few counts. The chain links TRBV7-9 to TRBJ1-3; D is possibly TRBD1 (5 bases). The CDR3 extends over 15 amino acids. Germline CDR1 and CDR2: SEHNR and FQNEAQ (reference sequence). The germline V and J ends were trimmed by 3 bases and 0 bases, with 9 bases remaining between them. The CDR3 coding sequence is TGTGCCAGCAGCTTGGACACCCACTCTGGAAACACCATATATTTT. It is translated as CASSLDTHSGNTIYF.

This clonotype was picked up many times. An end of the junction does not agree with germline; a read error may underlie this. V and J are TRBV11-2 and TRBJ2-7, with D unclear. Germline CDR1 reads SGHAT; CDR2 reads FQNNGV. CDR3 length: 14 amino acids. The CDR3 region has the DNA TGTGCCAGCAGCCAGACGGCCCACGGCTACGAGCAGCACTTC. Amino acids: CASSQTAHGYEQHF.

The chain links TRBV20-1 to TRBJ1-2; 11 nucleotides agree with TRBD1. The J segment lost 7 bases and the V segment lost 3 bases, leaving 7 bases of the junction unmatched. CDR1 is DFQATT, CDR2 SNEGSKA, per germline (reference sequence). The CDR3 sequence is 14 residues long. CDR3: CSARDGQGATGYTF. The CDR3 nucleotides are TGCAGTGCTAGGGATGGACAGGGGGCGACTGGCTACACCTTC.

This clonotype was detected ten times or more. The chain is built from TRBV20-1 and TRBJ2-1; D gene uncertain. V lost 2 bases and J lost 4, with 6 bases in between. This CDR3 has 12 amino acids. CDR1 and CDR2 (germline): DFQATT, SNEGSKA (reference sequence). CDR3 in DNA: TGCAGTGCTAGACGGTCTTACAATGAGCAGTTCTTC. Amino acid sequence: CSARRSYNEQFF.

This clonotype was seen at least ten times. The chain recombines TRBV2 with TRBJ2-1, with D possibly TRBD2 on 5 matching bases. V lost 6 bases and J 0 bases, leaving 9 bases between the germline ends. Per germline, CDR1 SNHLY and CDR2 FYNNEI. This CDR3 contains 14 residues. CDR3 protein: CASRGLSSYNEQFF. The CDR3 nucleotides are TGTGCCAGCAGAGGACTTAGCTCCTACAATGAGCAGTTCTTC. Using reference TRBV2 and TRBJ2-1 for the parts outside the CDR3, the full variable domain is EPEVTQTPSHQVTQMGQEVILRCVPISNHLYFYWYRQILGQKVEFLVSFYNNEISEKSEIFDDQFSVERPDGSNFTLKIRSTKLEDSAMYFCASRGLSSYNEQFFGPGTRLTVL.

The sample holds many counts of this clonotype. The chain employs TRBV20-1 and TRBJ1-5, with D perhaps matching TRBD1 (6 bases). CDR1 and CDR2 (germline): DFQATT, SNEGSKA (reference sequence). V lost 3 bases and J 5 bases, leaving 17 bases between the germline ends. CDR3 length: 15 amino acids. In DNA, the CDR3 is TGCAGTGCTAGTTTACTAGGGGGTCTTGATCAGCCCCAGCATTTT. Translation gives CSASLLGGLDQPQHF.

This clonotype was counted many times. The rearrangement uses TRBV7-2 and TRBJ2-1; tentative D call: TRBD2 (7 bases). V dropped 7 bases and J dropped 0 bases, with 22 bases sitting between them. CDR1 is SGHTA, CDR2 FQGNSA, per germline. The CDR3 loop spans 18 amino acids. The CDR3 here is CASNYGRETDSSYNEQFF. CDR3 bases: TGTGCCAGCAACTATGGGAGGGAGACGGACAGCTCCTACAATGAGCAGTTCTTC.

Many counts were recorded for this clonotype. This chain uses TRBV2 with TRBJ2-3; 11 bases are shared with TRBD1. Germline V gives CDR1 SNHLY, CDR2 FYNNEI. V shed 6 bases and J 8 bases; nucleotides not matched to a gene: 13. The CDR3 is 16 amino acids. The CDR3 DNA sequence: TGTGCCAGCAGCGGACAGGGGGCGGAAGCTAGAGTTACGCAGTATTTT. This codes for CASSGQGAEARVTQYF. Full variable domain (outside the CDR3, taken from reference TRBV2 and TRBJ2-3): EPEVTQTPSHQVTQMGQEVILRCVPISNHLYFYWYRQILGQKVEFLVSFYNNEISEKSEIFDDQFSVERPDGSNFTLKIRSTKLEDSAMYFCASSGQGAEARVTQYFGPGTRLTVL.

About this clonotype itself: It may be a read error: a sequence one base away is much more abundant. This sequence joins TRBV12-5 and TRBJ1-3; D uncertain. V lost 6 bases, J lost 0 bases, and 9 bases lay in between. This CDR3 is built from 14 residues. The V gene's germline CDR1 is LGHNT and CDR2 FRNRAP. CDR3 loop: CASGGRNSGNTIYF. CDR3 in DNA: TGTGCTAGTGGCGGCCGAAACTCTGGAAACACCATATATTTT. Supplemented by reference TRBV12-5 and TRBJ1-3, the full variable domain reads DARVTQTPRHKVTEMGQEVTMRCQPILGHNTVFWYRQTMMQGLELLAYFRNRAPLDDSGMPKDRFSAEMPDATLATLKIQPSEPRDSAVYFCASGGRNSGNTIYFGEGSWLTVV.

This clonotype was found many times. This chain joins TRBV28 and TRBJ2-1; 7 bases map to TRBD2. CDR3 length equals 16 residues. V dropped 6 bases and J dropped 3; count of bases not matched to a gene: 11. Germline values: CDR1 MDHEN, CDR2 SYDVKM. The CDR3 loop is CASRILAGVNYNEQFF. The CDR3 DNA is TGTGCCAGCAGAATTCTGGCGGGGGTCAACTACAATGAGCAGTTCTTC. The whole variable domain, remainder taken from reference TRBV28 and TRBJ2-1, is DVKVTQSSRYLVKRTGEKVFLECVQDMDHENMFWYRQDPGLGLRLIYFSYDVKMKEKGDIPEGYSVSREKKERFSLILESASTNQTSMYLCASRILAGVNYNEQFFGPGTRLTVL.